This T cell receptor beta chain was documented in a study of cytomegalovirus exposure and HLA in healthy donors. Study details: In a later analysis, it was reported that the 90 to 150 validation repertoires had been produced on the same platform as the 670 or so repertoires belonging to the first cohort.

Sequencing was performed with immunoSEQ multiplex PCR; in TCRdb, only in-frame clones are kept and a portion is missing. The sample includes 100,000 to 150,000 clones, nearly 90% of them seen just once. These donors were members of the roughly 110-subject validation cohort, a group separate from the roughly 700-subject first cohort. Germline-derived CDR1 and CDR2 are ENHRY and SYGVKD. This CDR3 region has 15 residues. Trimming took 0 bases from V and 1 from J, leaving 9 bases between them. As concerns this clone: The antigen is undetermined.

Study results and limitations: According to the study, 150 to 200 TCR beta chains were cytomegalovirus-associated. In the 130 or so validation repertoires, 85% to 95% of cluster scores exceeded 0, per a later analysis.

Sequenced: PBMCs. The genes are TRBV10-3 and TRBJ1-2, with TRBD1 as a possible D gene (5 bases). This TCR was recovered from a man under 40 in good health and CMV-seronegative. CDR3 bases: TGTGCCATCAGTGAGTCAGTAGGGGATAACTATGGCTACACCTTC. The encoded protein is CAISESVGDNYGYTF.